These 24 T cell receptor beta chains share one sample of origin, sequenced in a study of cytomegalovirus exposure and HLA in healthy donors. With 60 Vbeta and 13 Jbeta primers, the PCR was carried out. Sequenced by immunoSEQ multiplex PCR; TCRdb stores in-frame clones only, minus some. The table shows more than 150,000 clones, with more than 85% occurring only once. The sequenced material came from PBMCs. The receptors stem from a girl under two years old in good health and CMV-seronegative.

The chain has TRBV7-8 and TRBJ1-1; D is undetermined. The V gene lost 2 bases and the J gene lost 1 base, with 8 bases spanning the gap. CDR1 is SGHVS, CDR2 FQNEAQ, per germline. The CDR3 is made up of 14 amino acids. The CDR3 nucleotides are TGTGCCAGCAGCTTATCGAGACAGAACACTGAAGCTTTCTTT. This codes for CASSLSRQNTEAFF.

The chain joins TRBV9 to TRBJ2-5; TRBD2 might be the D (6 bases). The tail of the sequence fits TRBJ2-7 better, so the J call may be wrong. The CDR3 has 14 amino acids. Germline values: CDR1 SGDLS, CDR2 YYNGEE. The CDR3 DNA is TGTGCCAGCAGCCTTGGAGGGGAAGTCTACGAGCAGTACTTC. It yields the protein CASSLGGEVYEQYF.

This clone was detected only a few times. The chain has TRBV28 and TRBJ2-5, with 10 bases lining up with TRBD2. The CDR3 is 15 residues long. V gave up 3 bases and J gave up 5 bases; unmatched junction bases: 6. CDR1 and CDR2 (germline): MDHEN, SYDVKM. The CDR3 is CASSLKREGEETQYF. Written as DNA, the CDR3 is TGTGCCAGCAGTTTGAAGCGGGAGGGGGAGGAGACCCAGTACTTC. Filled out from reference TRBV28 and TRBJ2-5, the complete variable domain reads DVKVTQSSRYLVKRTGEKVFLECVQDMDHENMFWYRQDPGLGLRLIYFSYDVKMKEKGDIPEGYSVSREKKERFSLILESASTNQTSMYLCASSLKREGEETQYFGPGTRLLVL.

The chain carries TRBV5-8 and TRBJ1-2; 9 bases are shared with TRBD1. Germline lookup yields CDR1 SGHTS and CDR2 YDEGEE. V lost 5 bases and J lost 4; bases outside the gene matches: 12. The CDR3 is 16 amino acids. The CDR3 DNA reads as TGTGCCAGCAGTTTCCCCGGGACAGGGTACAGCTATGGCTACACCTTC. Translating it yields CASSFPGTGYSYGYTF.

This clone was seen once. This rearrangement joins TRBV14 to TRBJ1-2; a weak D match, TRBD1 (6 bases). This CDR3 has 13 amino acids. V was cut by 1 base and J by 7 bases, with 10 bases left in between. The V gene's germline CDR1 is SGHDN and CDR2 FVKESK. This CDR3 reads CASSQAPDSGYTF. The DNA of the CDR3 is TGTGCCAGCAGCCAAGCCCCGGACAGTGGCTACACCTTC.

The rearrangement uses TRBV7-9 and TRBJ1-2, with D unresolved. Trimming shortened V by 3 bases and J by 3 bases, and 8 bases separated the two germline ends. The CDR3 is made up of 13 amino acids. The germline CDR1 and CDR2 sequences are SEHNR and FQNEAQ (reference sequence). CDR3 sequence (DNA): TGTGCCAGCAGCTTTCCCACGGACTATGGCTACACCTTC. This sequence encodes CASSFPTDYGYTF.

The chain joins TRBV10-2 to TRBJ1-2; the match to TRBD1 covers 7 bases. V lost 3 bases and J lost 6; bases outside the gene matches: 13. CDR3 length: 16 amino acids. Germline V gene data show CDR1 as WSHSY and CDR2 as SAAADI. CDR3 DNA: TGCGCCAGCAGTGAAGCGTGGAGGGGGCGCTTAAATGGCTACACCTTC. Protein sequence: CASSEAWRGRLNGYTF.

This CDR3 is CASSPGIHQGAREETQYF. CDR3 in DNA: TGTGCCAGCTCACCAGGCATACATCAGGGGGCGCGGGAAGAGACCCAGTACTTC. The chain combines TRBV18 with TRBJ2-5, with 8 positions matching TRBD1. J was trimmed by 3 bases and V by 2 bases; bases with no gene match: 14. Germline V gene lookup returns CDR1 KGHSH and CDR2 LQKENI. The CDR3 has 18 residues.

The V and J genes are TRBV18 and TRBJ1-5; TRBD1 might be the D (6 bases). Germline assignment: CDR1 KGHSH and CDR2 LQKENI. The germline V and J ends were trimmed by 5 bases and 2 bases, with 16 bases remaining between them. CDR3 length: 16 residues. The CDR3 protein is CASSSGGAGGNQPQHF. Written as DNA, the CDR3 is TGTGCCAGCTCATCGGGGGGGGCCGGGGGCAATCAGCCCCAGCATTTT.

The CDR3, as DNA: TGTGCCAGCAGCTTAGAGGGGTTGGGGACAGCGAACACCGGGGAGCTGTTTTTT. It specifies CASSLEGLGTANTGELFF. The chain combines TRBV7-9 with TRBJ2-2; 7 bases align to TRBD1. V trimming: 1 base; J trimming: 0 bases; junction bases outside the gene matches: 8. CDR1 is SEHNR and CDR2 is FQNEAQ in the germline V gene (reference sequence). The CDR3 loop spans 18 amino acids.

The V gene is TRBV11-2, the J gene TRBJ2-3, with TRBD2 matching 9 bases. V gave up 4 bases and J gave up 2 bases; unmatched junction bases: 4. Germline CDR1 SGHAT, CDR2 FQNNGV. There are 15 residues in the CDR3. The CDR3 region has the DNA TGTGCCAGCAGCTCAGTAGCGGGAGACACAGATACGCAGTATTTT. Protein sequence: CASSSVAGDTDTQYF.

V is TRBV5-1 and J is TRBJ2-3, with 16 positions matching TRBD2. Looked up from germline, CDR1 is SGHRS and CDR2 is YFSETQ. The CDR3 contains 19 residues. V trimming: 0 bases; J trimming: 5 bases; junction bases outside the gene matches: 9. CDR3 region: CASSLAGTSGGADLDTQYF. CDR3 bases: TGCGCCAGCAGCTTGGCCGGGACTAGCGGGGGGGCCGACTTAGATACGCAGTATTTT.

J is TRBJ1-1 and V is TRBV5-1, with a weak D call TRBD1 (5 bases). V lost 6 bases to trimming and J lost 1 base, with 13 bases between them. The length of the CDR3 is 14 residues. Germline V gene data show CDR1 as SGHRS and CDR2 as YFSETQ. CDR3 residues: CASNIGHENTEAFF. For the CDR3, the DNA is TGCGCCAGCAATATCGGACACGAGAACACTGAAGCTTTCTTT.

This clone was observed a handful of times. The chain links TRBV29-1 to TRBJ2-3; D remains unclear. This CDR3 contains 14 residues. Germline CDR1 is SQVTM and CDR2 is ANQGSEA. Deletions cut 8 bases from V and 0 bases from J, with 15 bases between. The CDR3 DNA sequence: TGCAGCTCCCCGTTCGGTTCTAGCACAGATACGCAGTATTTT. It encodes CSSPFGSSTDTQYF.

The V call is TRBV30, the J call TRBJ2-1, with 13 bases matching TRBD2. The V gene end was trimmed by 5 bases and the J gene end by 9 bases; junction bases not matched to a gene: 7. Germline CDR1 is GTSNPN and CDR2 is SVGIG (reference sequence). The CDR3 is 14 residues long. CDR3 residues: CAWEVGLAGFEQFF. CDR3 bases: TGTGCCTGGGAGGTGGGACTAGCGGGATTTGAGCAGTTCTTC. The variable domain in full, with the rest retrieved from reference TRBV30 and TRBJ2-1, is SQTIHQWPATLVQPVGSPLSLECTVEGTSNPNLYWYRQAAGRGLQLLFYSVGIGQISSEVPQNLSASRPQDRQFILSSKKLLLSDSGFYLCAWEVGLAGFEQFFGPGTRLTVL.

V usage is TRBV19 and J usage is TRBJ2-5; 7 nucleotides line up with TRBD1. Germline assignment: CDR1 LNHDA and CDR2 SQIVND (reference sequence). CDR3 length: 15 residues. Trimming removed 2 bases from V and 11 bases from J; junction bases left unmatched: 14. The CDR3 DNA sequence: TGTGCCAGTAGTATACGGACAGGAGGTACGTGGGAGCAGTACTTC. This encodes CASSIRTGGTWEQYF.

The CDR3 region has the DNA TGTGCCTGGACTTCCGGGACAGGGCTGTACGAGCAGTACTTC. Translating gives CAWTSGTGLYEQYF. The V and J genes are TRBV30 and TRBJ2-7; 9 bases map to TRBD1. The CDR3 is 14 residues long. The V segment lost 4 bases and the J segment 4 bases; nucleotides outside the gene matches: 8. The germline gives CDR1 GTSNPN, CDR2 SVGIG (reference sequence).

The chain carries TRBV4-3 and TRBJ2-7, with D perhaps matching TRBD2 (6 bases). Trimming took off 2 bases at V and 4 bases at J, with 24 bases between the two ends. Per the germline V gene, CDR1 is LGHNA and CDR2 is YSLEER. This CDR3 has 18 amino acids. CDR3 sequence: CASSQSSRGHRLLYEQYF. In DNA, the CDR3 is TGCGCCAGCAGCCAATCGTCGCGGGGCCACCGCCTTCTGTACGAGCAGTACTTC.

The chain employs TRBV4-3 and TRBJ2-7; TRBD2 matches 10 bases. CDR1 LGHNA and CDR2 YSLEER come from the germline V gene. V gave up 0 bases and J gave up 7 bases; unmatched junction bases: 12. This CDR3 spans 17 amino acids. The CDR3 bases are TGCGCCAGCAGCCAAGAAGGTGGGGCTAGCGGGAGCTGGGAGCAGTACTTC. Its translation: CASSQEGGASGSWEQYF.

The rearrangement uses TRBV9 and TRBJ1-6; TRBD1 is a possible D gene (5 bases). Trimming removed 1 base from V and 10 bases from J, with 12 bases in between. From germline, CDR1 is SGDLS and CDR2 YYNGEE. The CDR3 runs to 14 residues. The CDR3 loop reads CASSVTAGNSPLHF. DNA of the CDR3: TGTGCCAGCAGCGTAACGGCAGGGAACTCACCCCTCCACTTT. The full variable domain, completed using reference TRBV9 and TRBJ1-6, is DSGVTQTPKHLITATGQRVTLRCSPRSGDLSVYWYQQSLDQGLQFLIQYYNGEERAKGNILERFSAQQFPDLHSELNLSSLELGDSALYFCASSVTAGNSPLHFGNGTRLTVT.

The chain joins TRBV6-1 to TRBJ1-6; D is uncertain. CDR1 and CDR2 from the germline V gene are MNHNS and SASEGT. The CDR3 sequence is 13 residues long. V was pared by 8 bases and J by 9 bases, with 14 bases between. CDR3 residues: CASEPSSFSPLHF. CDR3 DNA: TGTGCCAGCGAACCGAGCTCATTTTCACCCCTCCACTTT.

The table lists this clone with a count of one. This rearrangement joins TRBV18 to TRBJ1-2; weak D call: TRBD1 (5 bases). The CDR3 runs to 15 residues. Trimming shortened V by 1 base and J by 5 bases, and 14 bases separated the two germline ends. Germline V CDR1 and CDR2: KGHSH, LQKENI. For the CDR3, the DNA is TGTGCCAGCTCACCACTAAGGATGCAGGGATATGGCTACACCTTC. Protein: CASSPLRMQGYGYTF.

The chain employs TRBV2 and TRBJ2-7; TRBD2 agrees at 13 bases. The CDR3 has 15 residues. J lost 1 base, V lost 6 bases, and 3 bases had no gene match. Germline values: CDR1 SNHLY, CDR2 FYNNEI. The chain's CDR3 is CASSRLAGGSYEQYF. In nucleotides, the CDR3 is TGTGCCAGCAGCCGACTAGCGGGAGGATCCTACGAGCAGTACTTC.

The V gene is TRBV4-2, the J gene TRBJ1-5; 7 nucleotides align to TRBD1. Germline V gives CDR1 LGHNA, CDR2 YNFKEQ. V trimming: 4 bases; J trimming: 4 bases; junction bases outside the gene matches: 13. CDR3 length: 17 amino acids. The CDR3 DNA reads TGTGCCAGCAGCCCGTCCGAAGGGGGCAATCTTAATCAGCCCCAGCATTTT. This encodes CASSPSEGGNLNQPQHF.